Sequencing of this T cell receptor beta chain was carried out in a study of cytomegalovirus exposure and HLA in healthy donors. Overall study results and limits: The classifier reportedly diagnosed cytomegalovirus status with high specificity and sensitivity. Sequencing likely caused a cluster of highly shared sequence variants.

The PCR employed 60 Vbeta primers together with 13 Jbeta primers. Measured with immunoSEQ multiplex PCR; TCRdb has only the in-frame clones, and not every one. The sample carries approximately 100,000 clones, 75% to 85% recorded once. V dropped 2 bases and J dropped 3 bases, with 11 bases sitting between them. The CDR3 is 15 amino acids. Germline V gene lookup returns CDR1 SGHRS and CDR2 YFSETQ. This clone was recorded a few times. Its antigen is unknown. This clonotype was obtained from a man between 18 and 35 years old in good health and CMV-seropositive. V and J are TRBV5-1 and TRBJ2-2; no firm D call. Sequenced input: PBMCs. The chain's CDR3 is CASSLPGGYTGELFF. CDR3 nucleotide sequence: TGCGCCAGCAGCTTACCCGGCGGATACACCGGGGAGCTGTTTTTT.